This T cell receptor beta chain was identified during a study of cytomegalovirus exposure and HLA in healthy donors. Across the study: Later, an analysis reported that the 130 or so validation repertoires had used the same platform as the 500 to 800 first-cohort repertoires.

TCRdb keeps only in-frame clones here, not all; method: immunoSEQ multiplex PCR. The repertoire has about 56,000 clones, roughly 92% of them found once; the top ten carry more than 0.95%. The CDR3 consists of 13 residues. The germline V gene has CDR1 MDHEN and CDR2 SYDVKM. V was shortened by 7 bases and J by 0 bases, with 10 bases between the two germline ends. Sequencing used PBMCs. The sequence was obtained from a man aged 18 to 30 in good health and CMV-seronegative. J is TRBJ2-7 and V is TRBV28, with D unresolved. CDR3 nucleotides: TGTGCCAGCACCCGGGTCTTCTCCTACGAGCAGTACTTC. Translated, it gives CASTRVFSYEQYF.